One sample yielded the 32 T cell receptor beta chains listed below, sequenced in a study of OX40 agonist ivuxolimab in advanced cancers. The method was the immunoSEQ multiplex PCR assay. Here the immuneACCESS table is served through TCRdb, limited to in-frame sequences with V and J called. Missing clones are a known gap in these copies; in checked studies unresolved V genes cover under half, and the rest lacks a known reason. This sample gives 55,000 to 75,000 clones in total; roughly 85% of them show up just once. About 4.1% of the sample rests with the top ten. The source material was CD4+ or CD8+ T cells sorted from blood, sampled in a trial of the OX40 agonist ivuxolimab. These receptors were collected from an adult with an advanced solid tumor such as melanoma, head and neck, liver or kidney cancer.

This chain connects TRBV18 to TRBJ2-7; 7 bases are shared with TRBD1. The V gene's germline CDR1 is KGHSH and CDR2 LQKENI. The V gene end was trimmed by 3 bases and the J gene end by 0 bases; junction bases not matched to a gene: 2. The CDR3 extends over 14 amino acids. CDR3 in DNA: TGTGCCAGCTCACCGGGACAGTCCTCCTACGAGCAGTACTTC. Its protein product is CASSPGQSSYEQYF.

The V and J genes are TRBV7-3 and TRBJ1-2, with D hard to call. V lost 2 bases, J lost 7 bases, and 14 bases lay in between. Germline-derived CDR1 and CDR2 are SGHTA and FQGTGA. The CDR3 extends over 14 amino acids. CDR3: CASSLDPQSGGYTF. The CDR3 DNA reads TGTGCCAGCAGCTTAGACCCCCAATCGGGTGGCTACACCTTC. The complete variable domain, with remaining parts taken from reference TRBV7-3 and TRBJ1-2, reads GAGVSQTPSNKVTEKGKYVELRCDPISGHTALYWYRQSLGQGPEFLIYFQGTGAADDSGLPNDRFFAVRPEGSVSTLKIQRTERGDSAVYLCASSLDPQSGGYTFGSGTRLTVV.

The rearrangement uses TRBV28 and TRBJ1-5; tentative D call: TRBD1 (6 bases). The CDR3 spans 15 residues. CDR1 is MDHEN and CDR2 is SYDVKM in the germline V gene. Trimming stripped 5 bases from V and 4 bases from J, with 15 bases between. CDR3 nucleotides: TGTGCCAGCAGTGGAATGGGGGGGGCTAATCAGCCCCAGCATTTT. It specifies CASSGMGGANQPQHF.

CDR3 sequence (DNA): TGTGCCAGCTCACCCCCCTGGCCGGATACGCAGTATTTT. It is translated as CASSPPWPDTQYF. The V gene is TRBV18, the J gene TRBJ2-3; no definite D call. Trimming removed 3 bases from V and 6 bases from J, with 10 bases in between. Germline values: CDR1 KGHSH, CDR2 LQKENI. The CDR3 totals 13 residues.

The chain has TRBV5-1 and TRBJ2-3; 15 bases match TRBD2. Per germline, CDR1 SGHRS and CDR2 YFSETQ. Unmatched junction bases numbered 5, after V lost 4 bases and J lost 8 bases. The CDR3 runs 15 residues. CDR3 nucleotides: TGCGCCAGCAGCGAGGGACTAGCGGGAGGAGCTACGCAGTATTTT. Its translation is CASSEGLAGGATQYF.

This chain connects TRBV5-1 to TRBJ2-7; 8 positions match TRBD1. Trimming removed 5 bases from V and 2 bases from J; junction bases left unmatched: 12. This CDR3 region has 16 residues. CDR1 is SGHRS, CDR2 YFSETQ, per germline. CDR3: CASSRSPDRGTYEQYF. CDR3 nucleotide sequence: TGCGCCAGCAGTCGCTCCCCCGACAGGGGCACCTACGAGCAGTACTTC.

The rearrangement uses TRBV4-2 and TRBJ2-7; D is possibly TRBD2 (6 bases). This CDR3 region has 16 residues. V lost 5 bases and J lost 2, with 19 bases in between. The germline CDR1 and CDR2 sequences are LGHNA and YNFKEQ. The CDR3 protein is CASSDGTRDFAYEQYF. In DNA, the CDR3 is TGTGCCAGCAGCGATGGGACGCGGGACTTTGCCTACGAGCAGTACTTC.

In its sample, this clone was seen once. The V call is TRBV7-2, the J call TRBJ1-1, with D perhaps TRBD1 (5 bases). Germline lookup yields CDR1 SGHTA and CDR2 FQGNSA. The CDR3 length is 14 residues. V was shortened by 4 bases and J by 6 bases, with 15 bases between the two germline ends. CDR3 sequence: CASSSRGGLSEAFF. The DNA of the CDR3 is TGTGCCAGCAGCTCCCGGGGGGGTCTCTCTGAAGCTTTCTTT.

The CDR3 DNA reads as TGTGCCAGCAGCTTGGAGTATCAGGGCAAAAACATTCAGTACTTC. Translated: CASSLEYQGKNIQYF. The chain is built from TRBV5-8 and TRBJ2-4; D is possibly TRBD1 (5 bases). Germline V gives CDR1 SGHTS, CDR2 YDEGEE. There are 15 residues in the CDR3. Trimming shortened V by 0 bases and J by 3 bases, and 10 bases separated the two germline ends.

The chain recombines TRBV2 with TRBJ2-2, with 7 bases aligning to TRBD1. Trimming cost V 7 bases and J 0 bases; bases outside gene matches: 11. The CDR3 contains 17 residues. The germline V gene has CDR1 SNHLY and CDR2 FYNNEI. Written as DNA, the CDR3 is TGTGCCAGCAAGGCTCGGGCCAGGGGGACGAACACCGGGGAGCTGTTTTTT. It is translated as CASKARARGTNTGELFF.

The chain uses TRBV6-5 and TRBJ2-7; a weak D match, TRBD2 (5 bases). The V end was cut by 2 bases, the J end by 3 bases, with 11 bases between. The CDR3 spans 14 residues. Germline V gene data show CDR1 as MNHEY and CDR2 as SVGAGI. CDR3 residues: CASSYRESRYEQYF. CDR3 coding DNA: TGTGCCAGCAGTTACAGGGAGTCCCGCTACGAGCAGTACTTC.

This CDR3 reads CASSRGDFYEQFF. In DNA form, the CDR3 reads TGTGCCAGTAGTCGGGGGGATTTTTATGAGCAGTTCTTC. This chain connects TRBV19 to TRBJ2-1; TRBD2 matches at 7 bases. CDR1 is LNHDA, CDR2 SQIVND, per germline (reference sequence). Losses at the gene ends were 5 bases for V and 8 bases for J; bases not matched to a gene: 6. The CDR3 loop spans 13 amino acids.

The chain is built from TRBV5-1 and TRBJ2-5; TRBD2 might be the D (5 bases). Germline V CDR1 and CDR2: SGHRS, YFSETQ. V was pared by 3 bases and J by 0 bases, with 6 bases between. The CDR3 totals 13 residues. CDR3 protein: CASSWRYQETQYF. The CDR3 DNA is TGCGCCAGCAGCTGGAGGTACCAAGAGACCCAGTACTTC.

This clone was observed once. The gene calls are TRBV5-6 and TRBJ2-5, with TRBD2 as a possible D gene (6 bases). Germline V gene data show CDR1 as SGHDT and CDR2 as YYEEEE. The V gene lost 5 bases and the J gene lost 1 base, with 15 bases spanning the gap. This CDR3 is 15 amino acids long. The CDR3 DNA reads as TGTGCCAGCAGTTGGCGGGACGGAACCCAAGAGACCCAGTACTTC. This codes for CASSWRDGTQETQYF.

This chain links TRBV30 with TRBJ1-1; D is unresolved. This CDR3 spans 10 amino acids. Per the germline V gene, CDR1 is GTSNPN and CDR2 is SVGIG (reference sequence). The V gene lost 1 base and the J gene lost 5 bases, with 2 bases spanning the gap. CDR3 bases: TGTGCCTGGAGTGGGACTGAAGCTTTCTTT. Protein sequence: CAWSGTEAFF.

The chain uses TRBV7-9 and TRBJ2-1; TRBD2 agrees at 7 bases. V lost 3 bases to trimming and J lost 8 bases; unmatched junction nucleotides: 10. From germline, CDR1 is SEHNR and CDR2 FQNEAQ (reference sequence). The CDR3 has 15 amino acids. CDR3 nucleotide sequence: TGTGCCAGCAGCTTGGCCGGGACTAATCTCCATGAGCAGTTCTTC. It codes for CASSLAGTNLHEQFF.

The V gene is TRBV5-1, the J gene TRBJ1-3; possible D gene TRBD1, 5 bases. Germline V gene sequence: CDR1 SGHRS, CDR2 YFSETQ. V was trimmed by 0 bases and J by 4 bases, leaving 14 bases between them. The CDR3 consists of 16 residues. The CDR3 DNA reads as TGCGCCAGCAGCTTGGTACCAGCCGGGACCGGAAACACCATATATTTT. Its protein is CASSLVPAGTGNTIYF.

V and J are TRBV19 and TRBJ1-3; 7 bases are shared with TRBD1. The CDR3 spans 15 residues. From germline, CDR1 is LNHDA and CDR2 SQIVND (reference sequence). V lost 6 bases and J lost 1; bases outside the gene matches: 6. The CDR3 loop is CASSGQEPSGNTIYF. In nucleotides, the CDR3 is TGTGCCAGTAGCGGACAGGAGCCTTCTGGAAACACCATATATTTT. The entire variable domain, with the rest obtained from reference TRBV19 and TRBJ1-3, is as follows: DGGITQSPKYLFRKEGQNVTLSCEQNLNHDAMYWYRQDPGQGLRLIYYSQIVNDFQKGDIAEGYSVSREKKESFPLTVTSAQKNPTAFYLCASSGQEPSGNTIYFGEGSWLTVV.

The chain carries TRBV7-9 and TRBJ1-2; D may be TRBD1 (5 bases). Per the germline V gene, CDR1 is SEHNR and CDR2 is FQNEAQ (reference sequence). The CDR3 totals 15 residues. The V and J ends lost 3 bases and 0 bases respectively, with 11 bases between them. For the CDR3, the DNA is TGTGCCAGCAGCTTTGGTGGACAAGCTAACTATGGCTACACCTTC. Residues: CASSFGGQANYGYTF. The complete variable domain, with remaining parts taken from reference TRBV7-9 and TRBJ1-2, reads DTGVSQNPRHKITKRGQNVTFRCDPISEHNRLYWYRQTLGQGPEFLTYFQNEAQLEKSRLLSDRFSAERPKGSFSTLEIQRTEQGDSAMYLCASSFGGQANYGYTFGSGTRLTVV.

DNA for the CDR3: TGCAGCGCCCTCACGGGCGGGGAGGGGCTGTTTTTT. Residues: CSALTGGEGLFF. This rearrangement joins TRBV29-1 to TRBJ2-2; TRBD2 aligns across 7 bases. This CDR3 has 12 amino acids. With 7 bases clipped from V and 13 bases from J, the junction kept 12 bases outside the gene matches. Germline V lookup: CDR1 SQVTM, CDR2 ANQGSEA.

This clone has only a few counts. V is TRBV6-5 and J is TRBJ2-7; no definite D call. Trimming stripped 10 bases from V and 0 bases from J, with 16 bases between. There are 14 residues in the CDR3. Per the germline V gene, CDR1 is MNHEY and CDR2 is SVGAGI. In DNA form, the CDR3 reads TGTGCCACCTCGCCTGATAGGAGCTCCTACGAGCAGTACTTC. It codes for CATSPDRSSYEQYF.

The CDR3 loop reads CASSFTGNTGELFF. CDR3 DNA sequence: TGCGCCAGCAGCTTTACAGGGAACACCGGGGAGCTGTTTTTT. The chain carries TRBV5-1 and TRBJ2-2, with D maybe TRBD1 (5 bases). Per the germline V gene, CDR1 is SGHRS and CDR2 is YFSETQ. Trimming stripped 2 bases from V and 1 base from J, with 6 bases between. This CDR3 is 14 amino acids long.

The V gene is TRBV28, the J gene TRBJ2-6, with TRBD1 matching over 8 bases. V lost 7 bases and J lost 5; bases outside the gene matches: 10. The CDR3 runs 16 residues. Germline CDR1 reads MDHEN; CDR2 reads SYDVKM. In nucleotides, the CDR3 is TGTGCCAGCACCGGACAGGGAGTGGGCTGGGCCAACGTCCTGACTTTC. Translated: CASTGQGVGWANVLTF.

V usage is TRBV6-6 and J usage is TRBJ2-7, with 8 bases matching TRBD1. Germline assignment: CDR1 MNHNY and CDR2 SVGAGI (reference sequence). The ends lost 4 bases at V and 0 bases at J; junction bases unmatched: 5. The CDR3 covers 15 residues. The CDR3 coding sequence is TGTGCCAGCAGTTGGGACAGGTCGAGCTCCTACGAGCAGTACTTC. Its translation: CASSWDRSSSYEQYF.

V and J are TRBV19 and TRBJ2-7; D is possibly TRBD2 (5 bases). Trimming removed 5 bases from V and 3 bases from J, with 14 bases in between. This CDR3 is 14 amino acids long. CDR1 and CDR2 from the germline V gene are LNHDA and SQIVND (reference sequence). The CDR3 DNA follows: TGTGCCAGTAGTCCCCGTGGACTGCTCTACGAGCAGTACTTC. Encoded protein: CASSPRGLLYEQYF. The whole variable domain, remainder taken from reference TRBV19 and TRBJ2-7, is DGGITQSPKYLFRKEGQNVTLSCEQNLNHDAMYWYRQDPGQGLRLIYYSQIVNDFQKGDIAEGYSVSREKKESFPLTVTSAQKNPTAFYLCASSPRGLLYEQYFGPGTRLTVT.

The chain has TRBV29-1 and TRBJ2-3; D not certain. Trimming shortened V by 7 bases and J by 2 bases, and 13 bases separated the two germline ends. CDR3 size: 13 residues. Germline CDR1 is SQVTM and CDR2 is ANQGSEA. CDR3 sequence reads: CSASLGNTDTQYF. CDR3 nucleotides: TGCAGCGCTTCATTGGGGAACACAGATACGCAGTATTTT.

This chain connects TRBV6-4 to TRBJ2-1; no definite D call. CDR1 MRHNA and CDR2 SNTAGT come from the germline V gene. The CDR3 has 12 amino acids. The V and J ends lost 2 bases and 9 bases respectively, with 8 bases between them. CDR3 DNA sequence: TGTGCCAGCAGTGACGGTAGCAGTGAGCAGTTCTTC. As protein: CASSDGSSEQFF.

The CDR3 sequence is CAWAGRLGGETQYF. CDR3 in DNA: TGTGCCTGGGCAGGACGGCTTGGAGGTGAGACCCAGTACTTC. The chain combines TRBV30 with TRBJ2-5, with D perhaps matching TRBD2 (5 bases). Germline V gene sequence: CDR1 GTSNPN, CDR2 SVGIG (reference sequence). The CDR3 totals 14 residues. V was clipped by 5 bases and J by 5 bases, with 18 bases between them.

The chain uses TRBV7-3 and TRBJ2-1; TRBD1 aligns across 12 bases. The germline V gene encodes CDR1 SGHTA and CDR2 FQGTGA. The CDR3 totals 15 residues. The V and J ends lost 5 bases and 4 bases, in that order; junction bases with no gene match: 3. CDR3 residues: CASSRGQGAYNEQFF. As DNA, the CDR3 is TGTGCCAGCAGCCGGGGACAGGGGGCGTACAATGAGCAGTTCTTC.

This rearrangement joins TRBV6-1 to TRBJ1-2; no clear D. Germline V lookup: CDR1 MNHNS, CDR2 SASEGT. This CDR3 has 13 residues. Deletions cut 2 bases from V and 3 bases from J, with 7 bases between. The DNA for the CDR3 is TGTGCCAGCAGTGAAACGGGGTACTATGGCTACACCTTC. Protein: CASSETGYYGYTF.

The chain joins TRBV6-5 to TRBJ2-7; D perhaps matches TRBD1 (6 bases). The V and J ends lost 4 bases and 6 bases respectively, with 7 bases between them. CDR1 and CDR2 (germline): MNHEY, SVGAGI. This CDR3 has 11 amino acids. The CDR3 DNA is TGTGCCAGCAGTTCCAGGGGCGAGCAGTACTTC. Translating it yields CASSSRGEQYF.

This chain links TRBV19 with TRBJ2-5; D may be TRBD2 (5 bases). CDR1 and CDR2 (germline): LNHDA, SQIVND (reference sequence). The CDR3 runs to 15 residues. V shed 4 bases and J shed 7 bases, with 19 bases lying between them. The CDR3, as DNA: TGTGCCAGTAGTAAAAGTCGGGGTTCGCGGGTGACCCAGTACTTC. Its translation is CASSKSRGSRVTQYF.